The rows below give T cell receptor delta chains drawn from one sample of a study of delta chains in infants with herpesvirus infections. TCRdb reran clone calling via CATT on the RT-PCR reads. The table includes some 3,000 delta-chain clones, about 33% detected once. This sample comprised peripheral blood, obtained at time point 3 of longitudinal follow-up. These receptors were taken from a human donor who was a Ugandan infant, either HIV-exposed or HIV-unexposed (not recorded which). Each CDR3 is given with its conserved first and last residue. The D gene is left open where the match is weak. Clone size is shown for a subset of rows, as once, few, many or a class of expanded clone.

CDR3 DNA: TGTGCTCTTGGGTTACGAAGTGGAGAGATCCCCGATAAACTCATCTTT
CDR3 protein: CALGLRSGEIPDKLIF
J gene: TRDJ1
clone size: NA
D gene: NA
V gene: TRDV1

CDR3 DNA: TGTGCCTGTGACAGTACTGGGGGACTAAGCTCCTGGGACACCCGACAGATGTTTTTC
CDR3 protein: CACDSTGGLSSWDTRQMFF
J gene: TRDJ3
clone size: NA
D gene: TRDD3
V gene: TRDV2

CDR3 DNA: TGTGCTCTTGGGGCACCCCTCCCGTACTGGGGGATACTGTATAGTGGGGCCTTTCGCTCCTGGGACACCCGACAGATGTTTTTC
CDR3 protein: CALGAPLPYWGILYSGAFRSWDTRQMFF
J gene: TRDJ3
clone size: NA
D gene: TRDD3
V gene: TRDV1

CDR3 DNA: TGTGCCTTGTACTGGGGGATACGGTGCTCCTGGGACACCCGACAGATGTTTTTC
CDR3 protein: CALYWGIRCSWDTRQMFF
J gene: TRDJ3
clone size: medium-sized
D gene: TRDD3
V gene: TRDV3

CDR3 DNA: TGTGCTCTTGGGGTAATCGTAGGACCGGGTGGCTCCTGGGACACCCGACAGATGTTTTTC
CDR3 protein: CALGVIVGPGGSWDTRQMFF
J gene: TRDJ3
clone size: NA
D gene: NA
V gene: TRDV1

CDR3 DNA: TGTGCTCTTGGGGAACTACCACTGGGGGATATTGCCGATAAACTCATCTTT
CDR3 protein: CALGELPLGDIADKLIF
J gene: TRDJ1
clone size: NA
D gene: TRDD3
V gene: TRDV1

CDR3 DNA: TGTGCTCTTGGGGACCCACACGCCCACAGCCCCCCTGGCACCGATAAACTCATCTTT
CDR3 protein: CALGDPHAHSPPGTDKLIF
J gene: TRDJ1
clone size: NA
D gene: NA
V gene: TRDV1

CDR3 DNA: TGTGCTCTTGGGTCCACTACCGCCTTCCTACATACTGGGGCCATAATCTTGACAGCACAACTCTTCTTT
CDR3 protein: CALGSTTAFLHTGAIILTAQLFF
J gene: TRDJ2
clone size: medium-sized
D gene: TRDD2
V gene: TRDV1

CDR3 DNA: TGTGCTCTTGGGGAACCTTCAACGAGGGTGGGGGCCTCGTACACCGATAAACTCATCTTT
CDR3 protein: CALGEPSTRVGASYTDKLIF
J gene: TRDJ1
clone size: NA
D gene: NA
V gene: TRDV1

CDR3 DNA: TGTGCTCTTGGGGAACTCACCCCGACTGGGGGATACAGAATCGAACTCATCTTT
CDR3 protein: CALGELTPTGGYRIELIF
J gene: TRDJ1
clone size: NA
D gene: TRDD3
V gene: TRDV1

CDR3 DNA: TGTGCTCTTGGGGGGTTCTTACGGAACTGGGGCCCTGGGGCGTACACCGATAAACTCATCTTT
CDR3 protein: CALGGFLRNWGPGAYTDKLIF
J gene: TRDJ1
clone size: NA
D gene: TRDD3
V gene: TRDV1

CDR3 DNA: TGTGCTCTTGGGAATGCCCGTCCTACCGTCGAACCTGGGGGCCCCTTAAAACTCATCTTT
CDR3 protein: CALGNARPTVEPGGPLKLIF
J gene: TRDJ1
clone size: medium-sized
D gene: NA
V gene: TRDV1

CDR3 DNA: TGTGCCTGTGACACCTTGGGGGATAAATCCTGGGACACCCGACAGATGTTTTTC
CDR3 protein: CACDTLGDKSWDTRQMFF
J gene: TRDJ3
clone size: NA
D gene: TRDD3
V gene: TRDV2

CDR3 DNA: TGTGCCTGTGACACCGCTGGGGGATACGCCTGGGACACCCGACAGATGTTTTTC
CDR3 protein: CACDTAGGYAWDTRQMFF
J gene: TRDJ3
clone size: NA
D gene: TRDD3
V gene: TRDV2

CDR3 DNA: TGTGCCTGTGACACCTGGGGCCCTAGCTCCTGGGACACCCGACAGATGTTTTTC
CDR3 protein: CACDTWGPSSWDTRQMFF
J gene: TRDJ3
clone size: medium-sized
D gene: NA
V gene: TRDV2

CDR3 DNA: TGTGCTCTTGGGGGATATCTAAGCCTTAGTAGGTTTTGGGAGATCCTGAGACTGACCGATAAACTCATCTTT
CDR3 protein: CALGGYLSLSRFWEILRLTDKLIF
J gene: TRDJ1
clone size: NA
D gene: NA
V gene: TRDV1